A selection of T cell receptor beta chains follows, all from one sample in a study of shared clonotypes between healthy human individuals. Clones were read by immunoSEQ multiplex PCR, and TCRdb kept only the in-frame ones, dropping some. The sample shows millions of clones, about 95% of them seen only once. Material for sequencing was naive CD8+ T cells sorted from blood. The receptors come from a man aged 18 to 30 in good health. Each CDR3 is given without its conserved first and last residue. Part of the rows lack a size; the others show once, few, many or a class for expanded clones.

14,NA,TRBV27,TRBJ2-5,ASSLSTSGGEETQY
11,once,TRBV30,TRBJ1-5,AWSGGSGEPQH
11,NA,TRBV27,TRBJ1-3,ASSLGEGNTIY
14,NA,TRBV7-9,TRBJ2-7,ASSSPRTGDSYEQY
12,NA,TRBV5-1,TRBJ1-1,ASSLDRGVTEAF
12,NA,TRBV28,TRBJ1-2,ASSFPGTNYGYT
9,NA,TRBV27,TRBJ1-1,ASNLGTRAF
12,few,TRBV9,TRBJ2-7,ASSPGTTSYEQY
11,NA,TRBV27,TRBJ1-2,ASRLTGDYGYT
10,NA,TRBV2,TRBJ2-7,ASSEVGREQY
11,NA,TRBV5-1,TRBJ2-5,ASNGGYQETQY
13,NA,TRBV21-1,TRBJ2-2,ASSKFGEGQMELF
14,NA,TRBV7-6,TRBJ2-1,ASSFGVAGDYNEQF
12,NA,TRBV6-6,TRBJ2-1,ASSYYRGMNEQF
11,NA,TRBV29-1,TRBJ1-5,SVVGGAGQPQH
10,NA,TRBV6-5,TRBJ2-1,ASSYPTSEQF
13,NA,TRBV6-5,TRBJ1-1,ASSPGFGVGTEAF
10,NA,TRBV6-1,TRBJ2-7,ASSRSTYEQY
17,NA,TRBV28,TRBJ2-3,ASSFSVLAGDGSTDTQY
13,NA,TRBV27,TRBJ2-7,ASSVSGVGSYEQY
14,once,TRBV9,TRBJ2-5,ASSVDLAGDQETQY
12,NA,TRBV28,TRBJ2-7,ASKTGQGAWEQY
16,NA,TRBV15,TRBJ2-3,ATSRRPGQGAGTDTQY
12,NA,TRBV6-5,TRBJ1-1,ASSYLETQREAF
11,NA,TRBV9,TRBJ1-2,ASSVEDNYGYT
12,NA,TRBV4-1,TRBJ2-7,ASSIRDRGDEQY
10,NA,TRBV28,TRBJ2-7,ASSETGWEQY
13,NA,TRBV28,TRBJ2-1,ASSYRESSYNEQF
11,NA,TRBV30,TRBJ1-1,AWSVMQGTEAF
16,once,TRBV7-9,TRBJ1-1,ASSPSYGTGGGDTEAF
14,NA,TRBV4-1,TRBJ2-7,ASSQDATRYSYEQY
13,NA,TRBV6-6,TRBJ1-1,ASTPEGSLSTEAF
15,NA,TRBV2,TRBJ2-1,ASSDTGAGSSYNEQF
14,NA,TRBV4-1,TRBJ2-7,ASSQHKGTGGYEQY
10,once,TRBV6-5,TRBJ2-5,ASSYRQETQY
14,NA,TRBV13,TRBJ1-2,ASSSPGTDGYYGYT
12,NA,TRBV29-1,TRBJ2-7,SVDPGQGSYEQY
14,NA,TRBV25-1,TRBJ2-3,ASSEYPGLAEDTQY
13,NA,TRBV27,TRBJ2-1,ASSLTGGAYNEQF
12,NA,TRBV6-1,TRBJ1-5,ASSDGFWNQPQH
8,NA,TRBV19,TRBJ1-2,ASRGLGYT
12,few,TRBV7-2,TRBJ1-1,ASSFRGLNTEAF
12,NA,TRBV7-9,TRBJ2-3,ASSFRTGTDTQY
12,NA,TRBV13,TRBJ2-3,ASSLPDSTDTQY
13,NA,TRBV10-3,TRBJ1-4,AISERQFPLEKLF